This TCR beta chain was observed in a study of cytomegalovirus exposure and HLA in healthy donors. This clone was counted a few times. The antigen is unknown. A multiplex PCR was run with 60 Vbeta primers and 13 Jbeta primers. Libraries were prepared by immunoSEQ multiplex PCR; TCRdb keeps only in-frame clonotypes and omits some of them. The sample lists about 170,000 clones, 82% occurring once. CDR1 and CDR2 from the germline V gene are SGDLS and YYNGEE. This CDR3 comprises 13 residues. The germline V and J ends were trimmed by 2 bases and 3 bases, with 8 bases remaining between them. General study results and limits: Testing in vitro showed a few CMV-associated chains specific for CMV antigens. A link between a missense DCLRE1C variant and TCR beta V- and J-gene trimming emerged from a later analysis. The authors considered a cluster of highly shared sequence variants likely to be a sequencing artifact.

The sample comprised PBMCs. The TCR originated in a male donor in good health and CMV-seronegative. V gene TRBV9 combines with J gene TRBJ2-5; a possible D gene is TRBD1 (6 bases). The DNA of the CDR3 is TGTGCCAGCAGCGTTCACAGGGAAGAGACCCAGTACTTC. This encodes CASSVHREETQYF. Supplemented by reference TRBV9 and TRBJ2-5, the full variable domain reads DSGVTQTPKHLITATGQRVTLRCSPRSGDLSVYWYQQSLDQGLQFLIQYYNGEERAKGNILERFSAQQFPDLHSELNLSSLELGDSALYFCASSVHREETQYFGPGTRLLVL.